Following are 7 T cell receptor beta chains from one sample sequenced in a study of cytomegalovirus exposure and HLA in healthy donors. Sequencing was performed with immunoSEQ multiplex PCR; in TCRdb, only in-frame clones are kept and a portion is missing. This table has 160,000 or so clones, roughly 80% appearing once. The sequenced sample consisted of PBMCs. Receptors originate from a man aged 25-45 years in good health and CMV-seropositive.

The chain couples TRBV7-2 to TRBJ2-1, with D hard to call. The CDR3 is 12 residues long. Germline CDR1 SGHTA, CDR2 FQGNSA. V was shortened by 0 bases and J by 9 bases, with 6 bases between the two germline ends. CDR3 sequence reads: CASSLAIGEQFF. CDR3 nucleotides: TGTGCCAGCAGCTTAGCTATCGGTGAGCAGTTCTTC.

The V gene is TRBV7-9, the J gene TRBJ2-3; D call uncertain. The CDR3 has 13 residues. The germline V gene encodes CDR1 SEHNR and CDR2 FQNEAQ (reference sequence). Trimming cost V 1 base and J 4 bases, with 6 bases left between them. The CDR3 coding sequence is TGTGCCAGCAGCTTAGATCCCGCAGATACGCAGTATTTT. It yields the protein CASSLDPADTQYF.

The chain combines TRBV7-3 with TRBJ1-3, with TRBD1 identical over 7 bases. Germline trimming cut 2 bases from V and 4 bases from J; bases unmatched to any gene: 5. There are 15 residues in the CDR3. Germline CDR1 SGHTA, CDR2 FQGTGA. CDR3 sequence (DNA): TGTGCCAGCAGCTTACAGGGGGGTACGGGAAACACCATATATTTT. It encodes CASSLQGGTGNTIYF.

The chain has TRBV5-6 and TRBJ2-5; 7 nucleotides line up with TRBD1. The CDR3 is 14 amino acids. Germline loops: CDR1 SGHDT, CDR2 YYEEEE. Germline trimming cut 6 bases from V and 0 bases from J; bases unmatched to any gene: 5. CDR3 in amino acids: CASILQGYQETQYF. CDR3 DNA: TGTGCCAGCATCCTACAGGGGTACCAAGAGACCCAGTACTTC. Drawing the rest from reference TRBV5-6 and TRBJ2-5, the complete variable domain is DAGVTQSPTHLIKTRGQQVTLRCSPKSGHDTVSWYQQALGQGPQFIFQYYEEEERQRGNFPDRFSGHQFPNYSSELNVNALLLGDSALYLCASILQGYQETQYFGPGTRLLVL.

This chain connects TRBV9 to TRBJ1-6; D unresolved. V was trimmed by 2 bases and J by 6 bases, leaving 12 bases between them. The CDR3 covers 15 residues. Germline assignment: CDR1 SGDLS and CDR2 YYNGEE. The CDR3 DNA follows: TGTGCCAGCAGCGTGTCGCCAGACATTAATTCACCCCTCCACTTT. This sequence encodes CASSVSPDINSPLHF.

The chain couples TRBV11-2 to TRBJ2-1, with D possibly TRBD2 on 6 matching bases. The CDR3 runs 17 residues. Trimming left V 5 bases short and J 2 bases short, with 19 bases between. In germline, CDR1 is SGHAT, CDR2 FQNNGV. The CDR3 region is CASSPRVAVLTYNEQFF. CDR3 DNA: TGTGCCAGCAGCCCCCGGGTAGCGGTCCTGACCTACAATGAGCAGTTCTTC.

This chain links TRBV9 with TRBJ1-1; 8 positions match TRBD1. Germline CDR1 and CDR2: SGDLS and YYNGEE. This CDR3 contains 18 residues. V lost 0 bases and J lost 3; bases outside the gene matches: 13. The CDR3 reads CASSVATGWTGRDTEAFF. The DNA for the CDR3 is TGTGCCAGCAGCGTAGCTACGGGATGGACAGGGAGGGACACTGAAGCTTTCTTT.